The 7 T cell receptor beta chains below come from one sample, sequenced in a study of blood T cell repertoires in COVID-19. Profiled with immunoSEQ multiplex PCR; TCRdb holds only in-frame clones, not every one. The sample holds hundreds of thousands of clones, about four fifths seen once. The material sequenced was PBMCs or T cells enriched from blood (not recorded which). These receptors were taken from a man between 35 and 55 years old who had been exposed to COVID-19.

The V gene is TRBV27, the J gene TRBJ2-7; TRBD2 matches 10 bases. The CDR3 runs to 15 residues. CDR1 and CDR2 from the germline V gene are MNHEY and SMNVEV (reference sequence). V lost 6 bases to trimming and J lost 3 bases; unmatched junction nucleotides: 8. This chain's CDR3 is CASRPSGSWFYEQYF. DNA for the CDR3: TGTGCCAGCAGGCCTAGCGGGAGTTGGTTCTACGAGCAGTACTTC.

The V and J genes are TRBV3-1 (or the pseudogene TRBV3-2) and TRBJ2-1; perhaps TRBD2 as D (7 bases). The CDR3 consists of 14 residues. Germline CDR1 LGHDT, CDR2 YNNKEL (reference sequence). V lost 6 bases and J 6 bases, leaving 15 bases between the germline ends. The CDR3 sequence is CASRRGEGSNEQFF. CDR3 nucleotide sequence: TGTGCCAGCAGAAGGGGGGAGGGCTCCAATGAGCAGTTCTTC.

This clone has a single count. The CDR3 spells CATILPAGVNTGELFF. CDR3 coding DNA: TGTGCCACCATACTTCCGGCGGGGGTGAACACCGGGGAGCTGTTTTTT. V and J are TRBV11-2 and TRBJ2-2, with TRBD2 matching over 7 bases. Germline assignment: CDR1 SGHAT and CDR2 FQNNGV. After removal of 10 bases from V and 1 base from J, the junction contained 12 bases not matched to a gene. The CDR3 has 16 amino acids.

The chain carries TRBV30 and TRBJ1-1; D gene ambiguous. The V gene's germline CDR1 is GTSNPN and CDR2 SVGIG (reference sequence). Deletions cut 3 bases from V and 1 base from J, with 9 bases between. The CDR3 is 13 amino acids. CDR3 sequence: CAWRVTRNTEAFF. In DNA, the CDR3 is TGTGCCTGGAGGGTAACTAGGAACACTGAAGCTTTCTTT.

This chain links TRBV7-6 with TRBJ2-3, with 8 bases matching TRBD2. Germline CDR1 is SGHVS and CDR2 is FNYEAQ. CDR3 length: 15 amino acids. V dropped 5 bases and J dropped 4; count of bases not matched to a gene: 8. The CDR3 here is CASSRSGSNADTQYF. The DNA for the CDR3 is TGTGCCAGCAGCCGGAGCGGGAGTAATGCAGATACGCAGTATTTT. Full variable domain (remainder filled in from reference TRBV7-6 and TRBJ2-3): GAGVSQSPRYKVTKRGQDVALRCDPISGHVSLYWYRQALGQGPEFLTYFNYEAQQDKSGLPNDRFSAERPEGSISTLTIQRTEQRDSAMYRCASSRSGSNADTQYFGPGTRLTVL.

V usage is TRBV19 and J usage is TRBJ1-5; D not certain. The length of the CDR3 is 15 residues. CDR1 is LNHDA, CDR2 SQIVND, per germline (reference sequence). The ends were cut back, 0 bases at V and 4 bases at J, with 10 bases in the middle. CDR3 DNA sequence: TGTGCCAGTAGTATAGACAGGTCCGCGAATCAGCCCCAGCATTTT. Protein product: CASSIDRSANQPQHF.

The chain recombines TRBV24-1 with TRBJ2-1; 8 bases agree with TRBD2. The CDR3 contains 13 residues. Germline values: CDR1 KGHDR, CDR2 SFDVKD. V lost 8 bases, J lost 5 bases, and 4 bases stayed unmatched. The CDR3 loop reads CATTGGVNNEQFF. The CDR3, as DNA: TGTGCCACCACCGGGGGGGTCAACAATGAGCAGTTCTTC.